This T cell receptor (beta chain) was recovered during a study of blood T cell repertoires in COVID-19. For the study at large: Nucleic acid was either cDNA or gDNA, and it came from T cells, B-cell-depleted T cells, or PBMCs.

The ends lost 2 bases at V and 2 bases at J; junction bases unmatched: 3. CDR1 is SGHRS and CDR2 is YFSETQ in the germline V gene. The CDR3 has 14 amino acids. In the original processing: Reference gene primers were amplified, and this amplification served to estimate nucleated cell counts. Data came from immunoSEQ multiplex PCR; TCRdb stores just in-frame clones and leaves some out. V and J calls and clone size are those listed in that table; D and trimming were worked out from the DNA. The sample records over 300,000 clones, 65% to 90% being singletons. Participants were aged about 18 to 90 years, lived in under 25 US areas, and enrolled virtually. Cohort 3 recovered donors had two negative PCRs, clearance, or symptom resolution.

The gene calls are TRBV5-1 and TRBJ2-7; 8 nucleotides agree with TRBD1. Sequenced input: PBMCs or T cells enriched from blood (not recorded which). This sequence was found in a woman aged 18-30 years who had recovered from COVID-19. CDR3 in DNA: TGCGCCAGCAGCTTCGGGACAGGCACCTACGAGCAGTACTTC. It encodes CASSFGTGTYEQYF.